This TCR beta chain is from a study of T cells in Graves' hyperthyroidism and ophthalmopathy. The TCR beta CDR3 regions underwent amplification using RNA transcripts as the source. First-round RT-PCR targeting the TCR CDR3 was performed with the HTBI primer set. TCRdb reprocessed the multiplex PCR reads with MiXCR, giving one entry per CDR3 protein. In the table there are 350,000 to 500,000 distinct CDR3 sequences, roughly 15% of which are singletons. Study-level results: Model-based prediction identified ophthalmopathy a median around 6.7 months prior to its onset. Blood also contained most expanded thyroid clonotypes above 0.001. By a 13 V-J model, ophthalmopathy was set apart from stable hyperthyroidism.

Uncontrolled infection, other autoimmune disease, pregnancy or lactation excluded patients. To note about this clonotype: Its antigen is undetermined.

Sequencing input: blood. The sequence was collected from a woman in her late teens or twenties with Graves' hyperthyroidism.

The CDR3 region has the DNA TGTGCCAGCAGCTCCCGGAGGACCAACGTCCTGACTTTC. It specifies CASSSRRTNVLTF. The gene calls are TRBV6-2 or TRBV6-3 and TRBJ2-6; D is possibly TRBD2 (5 bases). Germline-derived CDR1 and CDR2 are MNHEY and SVGEGT. The CDR3 runs to 13 residues. V was shortened by 6 bases and J by 8 bases, with 11 bases between the two germline ends.